The next 21 T cell receptor beta chains were all read from a single sample in a study of blood T cell repertoires in COVID-19. The method was immunoSEQ multiplex PCR; TCRdb's version includes in-frame clones alone and lacks a portion of them. The data show 200,000 to 300,000 clones, more than 75% seen once. Specimen: peripheral blood. The receptor source for this set is a woman aged 60-70 years with active or convalescent COVID-19.

The CDR3 region is CASSFGTGAYGYTF. CDR3 coding DNA: TGTGCCAGCAGTTTCGGGACAGGGGCATATGGCTACACCTTC. This chain uses TRBV28 with TRBJ1-2; 10 bases match TRBD1. This CDR3 is 14 amino acids long. With V trimmed by 3 bases and J by 5 bases, 3 bases remained unmatched. CDR1 and CDR2 from the germline V gene are MDHEN and SYDVKM.

The CDR3 nucleotides are TGCGCCAGCAGCTCGACAGGAACTAATGAAAAACTGTTTTTT. As protein: CASSSTGTNEKLFF. The chain employs TRBV5-1 and TRBJ1-4, with D perhaps matching TRBD1 (6 bases). Germline assignment: CDR1 SGHRS and CDR2 YFSETQ. The CDR3 runs 14 residues. V lost 3 bases and J 1 base, leaving 7 bases between the germline ends.

This clone was detected only once. CDR3 amino acids: CASSWDSGPGELFF. DNA for the CDR3: TGTGCCAGCAGCTGGGACAGCGGACCCGGGGAGCTGTTTTTT. J is TRBJ2-2 and V is TRBV7-9; 7 bases fit TRBD1. Looked up from germline, CDR1 is SEHNR and CDR2 is FQNEAQ (reference sequence). With 4 bases clipped from V and 6 bases from J, the junction kept 5 bases outside the gene matches. The CDR3 has 14 residues. Based on the CDR3 plus reference TRBV7-9 and TRBJ2-2, the full variable domain is DTGVSQNPRHKITKRGQNVTFRCDPISEHNRLYWYRQTLGQGPEFLTYFQNEAQLEKSRLLSDRFSAERPKGSFSTLEIQRTEQGDSAMYLCASSWDSGPGELFFGEGSRLTVL.

V usage is TRBV3-1 (or the pseudogene TRBV3-2) and J usage is TRBJ2-1, with 12 bases fitting TRBD2. This CDR3 is 20 amino acids long. V gave up 0 bases and J gave up 6 bases; unmatched junction bases: 15. Germline lookup yields CDR1 LGHDT and CDR2 YNNKEL (reference sequence). CDR3 loop: CASSQDRPRASGGALNEQFF. CDR3 DNA: TGTGCCAGCAGCCAAGACCGACCCAGGGCTAGCGGGGGGGCCCTCAATGAGCAGTTCTTC.

The chain carries TRBV6-2 or TRBV6-3 and TRBJ1-1; D gene uncertain. V was shortened by 5 bases and J by 11 bases, with 12 bases between the two germline ends. The germline V gene has CDR1 MNHEY and CDR2 SVGEGT. The CDR3 totals 11 residues. CDR3 region: CASSLAWSAFF. CDR3 DNA sequence: TGTGCCAGCAGTCTGGCTTGGAGCGCTTTCTTT.

The rearrangement joins TRBV2 to TRBJ1-5, with 11 bases that match TRBD1. The CDR3 contains 14 residues. The V gene end was trimmed by 6 bases and the J gene end by 7 bases; junction bases not matched to a gene: 5. Germline V CDR1 and CDR2: SNHLY, FYNNEI. The chain's CDR3 is CASSGQGAGQPQHF. The CDR3 nucleotides read TGTGCCAGCAGCGGACAGGGGGCTGGACAGCCCCAGCATTTT.

V and J are TRBV4-3 and TRBJ2-6; TRBD1 might be the D (6 bases). V lost 5 bases, J lost 2 bases, and 16 bases lay in between. Germline V gene data show CDR1 as LGHNA and CDR2 as YSLEER. CDR3 size: 17 residues. The CDR3 here is CASSSQGQGAGANVLTF. DNA for the CDR3: TGCGCCAGCAGCAGCCAGGGGCAGGGAGCTGGGGCCAACGTCCTGACTTTC.

The J gene is TRBJ1-6, the V gene TRBV6-2 or TRBV6-3, with D uncertain. The CDR3 loop spans 15 amino acids. The V gene's germline CDR1 is MNHEY and CDR2 SVGEGT. V lost 4 bases to trimming and J lost 7 bases, with 14 bases between them. The CDR3 sequence is CASSSSLSRNSPLHF. DNA of the CDR3: TGTGCCAGCAGTTCTTCCCTAAGCCGGAATTCACCCCTCCACTTT.

CDR3 sequence (DNA): TGTGCCAGTAGCGGGACAGGGGAGGAGACCCAGTACTTC. Its translation is CASSGTGEETQYF. The V gene is TRBV19, the J gene TRBJ2-5, with 10 bases lining up with TRBD1. The junction had 3 bases not matched to a gene; V was cut back by 6 bases and J by 5 bases. There are 13 residues in the CDR3. Germline lookup yields CDR1 LNHDA and CDR2 SQIVND (reference sequence).

This chain joins TRBV10-1 and TRBJ2-1, with D unclear. Trimming pared 5 bases from V and 0 bases from J, leaving 14 bases between. CDR3 length equals 16 residues. Looked up from germline, CDR1 is WNHNN and CDR2 is SYGVQD (reference sequence). The CDR3 spells CASSPQSAASYNEQFF. DNA for the CDR3: TGCGCCAGCAGTCCCCAAAGCGCGGCCTCCTACAATGAGCAGTTCTTC.

V is TRBV7-3 and J is TRBJ1-1, with TRBD1 as a possible D gene (5 bases). The CDR3 length is 16 residues. V was cut by 4 bases and J by 9 bases, with 24 bases left in between. The germline V gene has CDR1 SGHTA and CDR2 FQGTGA. CDR3 residues: CASSSSPGQDQGKAFF. DNA of the CDR3: TGTGCCAGCAGCTCCTCCCCCGGGCAGGACCAGGGTAAAGCTTTCTTT. Variable domain in full (rest from reference TRBV7-3 and TRBJ1-1): GAGVSQTPSNKVTEKGKYVELRCDPISGHTALYWYRQSLGQGPEFLIYFQGTGAADDSGLPNDRFFAVRPEGSVSTLKIQRTERGDSAVYLCASSSSPGQDQGKAFFGQGTRLTVV.

This chain links TRBV19 with TRBJ2-1, with 14 bases that match TRBD2. V lost 4 bases to trimming and J lost 5 bases; unmatched junction nucleotides: 7. The CDR3 length is 17 residues. Germline CDR1 and CDR2: LNHDA and SQIVND (reference sequence). CDR3 region: CASSRLAGGPIHNEQFF. The DNA for the CDR3 is TGTGCCAGTAGTAGACTAGCGGGGGGGCCCATCCACAATGAGCAGTTCTTC.

The chain links TRBV6-5 to TRBJ1-1; D ambiguous. Germline assignment: CDR1 MNHEY and CDR2 SVGAGI. Trimming cost V 0 bases and J 1 base, with 6 bases left between them. The CDR3 contains 14 residues. This chain's CDR3 is CASSYSRGNTEAFF. The CDR3 region has the DNA TGTGCCAGCAGTTACTCGAGAGGGAACACTGAAGCTTTCTTT.

The chain employs TRBV30 and TRBJ1-5; D not certain. Germline-derived CDR1 and CDR2 are GTSNPN and SVGIG (reference sequence). The CDR3 length is 17 residues. V was cut by 0 bases and J by 0 bases, with 15 bases left in between. CDR3 residues: CAWSVAGGDYSNQPQHF. CDR3 in DNA: TGTGCCTGGAGTGTTGCTGGCGGGGATTATAGCAATCAGCCCCAGCATTTT.

This clone was observed once. V and J are TRBV7-6 and TRBJ1-3; 9 bases line up with TRBD1. The trim removed 5 bases at V and 7 bases at J, leaving 9 bases unmatched. The CDR3 contains 15 residues. Germline V gene data show CDR1 as SGHVS and CDR2 as FNYEAQ. The DNA of the CDR3 is TGTGCCAGCAGCGCGGAGGACAGGGGACGGAACACCATATATTTT. It specifies CASSAEDRGRNTIYF.

The chain recombines TRBV18 with TRBJ2-7; the match to TRBD1 covers 11 bases. Germline-derived CDR1 and CDR2 are KGHSH and LQKENI. This CDR3 comprises 15 residues. With V trimmed by 1 base and J by 6 bases, 5 bases remained unmatched. This CDR3 is CASSPRGQGVGEQYF. The CDR3, as DNA: TGTGCCAGCTCACCACGGGGACAGGGGGTTGGCGAGCAGTACTTC. The full variable domain, completed using reference TRBV18 and TRBJ2-7, is NAGVMQNPRHLVRRRGQEARLRCSPMKGHSHVYWYRQLPEEGLKFMVYLQKENIIDESGMPKERFSAEFPKEGPSILRIQQVVRGDSAAYFCASSPRGQGVGEQYFGPGTRLTVT.

The chain carries TRBV5-5 and TRBJ1-4; D may be TRBD1 (6 bases). The V gene lost 5 bases and the J gene lost 6 bases, with 14 bases spanning the gap. Germline-derived CDR1 and CDR2 are SGHKS and YYEKEE (reference sequence). The CDR3 sequence is 14 residues long. The DNA of the CDR3 is TGTGCCAGCAGACCTCCAGGGGTAGATGAAAAACTGTTTTTT. Translated, it gives CASRPPGVDEKLFF. Combining the CDR3 with reference TRBV5-5 and TRBJ1-4 gives the whole variable domain DAGVTQSPTHLIKTRGQQVTLRCSPISGHKSVSWYQQVLGQGPQFIFQYYEKEERGRGNFPDRFSARQFPNYSSELNVNALLLGDSALYLCASRPPGVDEKLFFGSGTQLSVL.

This clone was seen a single time. The chain joins TRBV5-1 to TRBJ1-2; 7 positions agree with TRBD1. The CDR3 consists of 16 residues. V lost 3 bases to trimming and J lost 3 bases; unmatched junction nucleotides: 11. The germline CDR1 and CDR2 sequences are SGHRS and YFSETQ. The CDR3 spells CASSSGATGNYYGYTF. The CDR3 DNA reads TGCGCCAGCAGCTCGGGAGCGACAGGGAACTACTATGGCTACACCTTC.

The V and J genes are TRBV3-1 (or the pseudogene TRBV3-2) and TRBJ2-7; 9 bases align to TRBD1. The V gene's germline CDR1 is LGHDT and CDR2 YNNKEL (reference sequence). V was clipped by 2 bases and J by 4 bases; unmatched bases: 12. This CDR3 region has 17 residues. CDR3 sequence (DNA): TGTGCCAGCAGCCAAAACACCAAAGGGACAGGGAAGTACGAGCAGTACTTC. It specifies CASSQNTKGTGKYEQYF.

This chain connects TRBV2 to TRBJ1-5; TRBD1 matches 7 bases. V gave up 4 bases and J gave up 5 bases; unmatched junction bases: 2. CDR1 and CDR2 from the germline V gene are SNHLY and FYNNEI. This CDR3 has 13 residues. The CDR3 coding sequence is TGTGCCAGCAGTGGGGACAGCCATCAGCCCCAGCATTTT. The encoded protein is CASSGDSHQPQHF.

V and J are TRBV30 and TRBJ1-1; TRBD1 matches at 9 bases. With V trimmed by 5 bases and J by 7 bases, 8 bases remained unmatched. The CDR3 extends over 13 amino acids. Germline V lookup: CDR1 GTSNPN, CDR2 SVGIG (reference sequence). CDR3 amino acids: CAWGGQGRGEAFF. The CDR3, as DNA: TGTGCCTGGGGTGGACAGGGGCGAGGTGAAGCTTTCTTT.